The entry below gives a single TCR beta chain sequence along with its context. Sequencing used immunoSEQ multiplex PCR; TCRdb keeps in-frame clones, though not all of them. The sample has 68,000 or so clones; roughly 86% are singletons. This specimen belongs to a study of OX40 agonist ivuxolimab in advanced cancers. Germline lookup yields CDR1 MGHRA and CDR2 YSYEKL. Trimming took off 0 bases at V and 9 bases at J, with 13 bases between the two ends. The CDR3 loop spans 14 amino acids. The rearrangement uses TRBV4-1 and TRBJ2-3, with no clear D. The receptor's source is an adult with an advanced solid tumor such as melanoma, head and neck, liver or kidney cancer. Sequences were derived from CD4+ or CD8+ T cells sorted from blood, sampled in a trial of the OX40 agonist ivuxolimab. CDR3 loop: CASSQEDPTSTQYF. CDR3 bases: TGCGCCAGCAGCCAAGAAGACCCAACGTCAACGCAGTATTTT.